This TCR beta chain stems from a study of human T cells and chemical hapten exposure. In its sample, this clonotype was seen once. As the CDR3 is not closed by the conserved phenylalanine or tryptophan, this likely results from a read error. This sample's time point: patch test 3, about 24 weeks after DPC sensitization. Treatment meaning: therapeutic diphenylcyclopropenone sensitization with weekly scalp DPC. People who gave samples had alopecia, were 18 to 70 years old, and were suitable for DPC. What the library attached to individual cDNA molecules were unique molecular identifiers. Per the original data handling: From roughly 23,000 to 640,000 TCRs were found per sample, with a median of about 100,000. Via MiXCR, TCRdb re-called the RACE reads, giving one row per CDR3 protein. These V and J calls derive from TCRdb rather than the authors' analysis. The table has about 97,000 distinct CDR3 sequences, around 25% seen once.

The CDR3 loop spans 16 amino acids. Germline assignment: CDR1 MDHEN and CDR2 SYDVKM. V dropped 0 bases and J dropped 1; count of bases not matched to a gene: 3. The TCR was taken from a man aged 40-49 years with alopecia areata. Some clones in this sample may be carry-over from other donors' samples. Sequencing used whole blood, obtained in connection with sensitization to the hapten diphenylcyclopropenone (DPC). The chain recombines TRBV28 with TRBJ2-5; 9 nucleotides agree with TRBD1. CDR3 DNA sequence: TGTGCCAGCAGTTTATGGACAGGGGGTCCCCAAGAGACCCAGTACTCC. Protein: CASSLWTGGPQETQYS.